The next 13 T cell receptor beta chains were all read from a single sample in a study of T cells after yellow fever vaccination. TCRdb re-called the 5' RACE reads with MiXCR, one entry per CDR3 protein. This sample has nearly 300,000 distinct CDR3 sequences, with about 10% found just once. The material sequenced was CD4+ T cells sorted from PBMCs, taken 5 days after the yellow fever booster vaccination. The origin of the receptors is a man younger than 35 who received the YFV17D yellow fever vaccine.

This clonotype has just a few counts. The chain is built from TRBV6-5 and TRBJ1-3, with 9 bases matching TRBD1. V shed 7 bases, J shed 7 bases, and the junction held 11 bases outside the gene matches. This CDR3 has 15 amino acids. Per the germline V gene, CDR1 is MNHEY and CDR2 is SVGAGI. This CDR3 is CASTTGQGSSNTIYF. CDR3 DNA: TGTGCCAGCACCACCGGACAGGGGAGTTCCAACACCATATATTTT.

This clonotype was counted many times. The V call is TRBV11-2, the J call TRBJ1-2, with TRBD1 matching 7 bases. Germline trimming cut 5 bases from V and 8 bases from J; bases unmatched to any gene: 5. This CDR3 spans 12 amino acids. Per the germline V gene, CDR1 is SGHAT and CDR2 is FQNNGV. The CDR3 DNA reads TGTGCCAGCAGCGCTACAGGGGCCGGCTACACCTTC. This codes for CASSATGAGYTF.

This clonotype appeared a few times. The CDR3 DNA reads TGCGCCAGCAGCCAAGGAAGGGTCTACACAGATACGCAGTATTTT. Amino acids: CASSQGRVYTDTQYF. V usage is TRBV4-3 and J usage is TRBJ2-3; D is ambiguous. Germline V gene sequence: CDR1 LGHNA, CDR2 YSLEER. This CDR3 has 15 residues. V gave up 1 base and J gave up 2 bases, with 10 bases separating them.

The chain links TRBV19 to TRBJ1-5, with TRBD1 matching over 10 bases. The V gene end was trimmed by 5 bases and the J gene end by 7 bases; junction bases not matched to a gene: 17. Germline CDR1 LNHDA, CDR2 SQIVND (reference sequence). This CDR3 has 18 residues. DNA of the CDR3: TGTGCCAGTAGTCTAAGGGGACGGGGGACAGGGGTAGGGCAGCCCCAGCATTTT. Translating it yields CASSLRGRGTGVGQPQHF.

In this sample, this clonotype turned up many times. The J gene is TRBJ1-1, the V gene TRBV5-1; a possible D gene is TRBD1 (5 bases). This CDR3 is built from 14 residues. The V gene lost 0 bases and the J gene lost 0 bases, with 6 bases spanning the gap. CDR1 and CDR2 (germline): SGHRS, YFSETQ. CDR3 nucleotides: TGCGCCAGCAGCTTGGACAGGATGAACACTGAAGCTTTCTTT. Its protein product is CASSLDRMNTEAFF.

This clonotype came up a few times. V is TRBV18 and J is TRBJ1-5, with D tentatively TRBD1 (5 bases). Germline V gives CDR1 KGHSH, CDR2 LQKENI. Trimming stripped 5 bases from V and 0 bases from J, with 14 bases between. This CDR3 spans 16 amino acids. CDR3 nucleotides: TGTGCCAGCTCAGCCGGAGGGGTATATAGCAATCAGCCCCAGCATTTT. It codes for CASSAGGVYSNQPQHF.

The V and J genes are TRBV30 and TRBJ2-7, with D perhaps matching TRBD1 (6 bases). Trimming took 1 base from V and 2 from J, leaving 12 bases between them. The germline gives CDR1 GTSNPN, CDR2 SVGIG (reference sequence). CDR3 length: 14 amino acids. The CDR3 DNA follows: TGTGCCTGGAGTGGGCAGGGGTCCACCTACGAGCAGTACTTC. Translated, it gives CAWSGQGSTYEQYF.

This clonotype came up a few times. V usage is TRBV2 and J usage is TRBJ2-5; weak D call: TRBD1 (6 bases). Trimming removed 8 bases at V and 5 bases at J, with 18 bases between. This CDR3 comprises 14 residues. The V gene's germline CDR1 is SNHLY and CDR2 FYNNEI. The CDR3 DNA follows: TGTGCCAGCCTAGGACAGCTCGCGGGCGAGACCCAGTACTTC. Translated, it gives CASLGQLAGETQYF.

There are many counts of this clonotype. Sequence at one end of the junction differs from germline and may be a read error. The rearrangement joins TRBV7-2 to TRBJ2-5, with TRBD2 matching 14 bases. CDR3 length: 15 amino acids. The germline CDR1 and CDR2 sequences are SGHTA and FQGNSA. CDR3 sequence: CASSPGLAGGETQYF. In nucleotides, the CDR3 is TGCGCCAGCAGCCCCGGACTAGCGGGGGGAGAGACCCAGTACTTC.

This clonotype has more than one count but fewer than ten. V usage is TRBV7-2 and J usage is TRBJ2-5; TRBD2 might be the D (7 bases). Germline V CDR1 and CDR2: SGHTA, FQGNSA. The CDR3 totals 18 residues. V lost 5 bases and J 4 bases, leaving 26 bases between the germline ends. In nucleotides, the CDR3 is TGTGCCAGCAGCGCACAAGCGTGGGGGGGGGCTCAACGAGAGACCCAGTACTTC. It specifies CASSAQAWGGAQRETQYF.

This chain uses TRBV28 with TRBJ1-2, with D uncertain. V was pared by 4 bases and J by 6 bases, with 18 bases between. This CDR3 comprises 15 residues. Germline V gene lookup returns CDR1 MDHEN and CDR2 SYDVKM. The CDR3: CASSSSGIGDDGYTF. The DNA for the CDR3 is TGTGCCAGCAGTTCCTCGGGGATTGGGGATGATGGCTACACCTTC.

This clonotype came up many times. The rearrangement links TRBV10-3 to TRBJ1-5; tentative D call: TRBD1 (5 bases). V lost 4 bases and J lost 5, with 6 bases in between. Germline CDR1 reads ENHRY; CDR2 reads SYGVKD. The CDR3 has 12 residues. The DNA of the CDR3 is TGTGCCATCAGTGGAGGGGATCAGCCCCAGCATTTT. It yields the protein CAISGGDQPQHF.

The CDR3, as DNA: TGTGCCAGCCTAACTTTAGCGGACTCGAACACCGGGGAGCTGTTTTTT. Its protein product is CASLTLADSNTGELFF. The genes are TRBV6-6 and TRBJ2-2, with TRBD2 as a possible D gene (6 bases). This CDR3 is 16 amino acids long. In germline, CDR1 is MNHNY, CDR2 SVGAGI (reference sequence). V lost 8 bases, J lost 0 bases, and 16 bases lay in between.